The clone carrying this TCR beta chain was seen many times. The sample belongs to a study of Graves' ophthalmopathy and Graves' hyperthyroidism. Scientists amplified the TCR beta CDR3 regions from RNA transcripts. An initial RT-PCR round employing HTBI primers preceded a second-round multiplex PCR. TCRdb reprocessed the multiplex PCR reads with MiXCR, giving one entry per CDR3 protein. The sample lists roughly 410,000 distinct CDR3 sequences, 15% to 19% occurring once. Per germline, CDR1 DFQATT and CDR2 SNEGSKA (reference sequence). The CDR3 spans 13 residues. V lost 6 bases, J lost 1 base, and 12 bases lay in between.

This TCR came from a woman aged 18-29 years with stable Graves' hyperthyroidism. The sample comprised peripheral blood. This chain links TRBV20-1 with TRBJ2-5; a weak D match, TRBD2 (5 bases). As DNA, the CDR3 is TGCAGTGCGCCTCGGGGTTCCCAAGAGACCCAGTACTTC. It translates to CSAPRGSQETQYF.